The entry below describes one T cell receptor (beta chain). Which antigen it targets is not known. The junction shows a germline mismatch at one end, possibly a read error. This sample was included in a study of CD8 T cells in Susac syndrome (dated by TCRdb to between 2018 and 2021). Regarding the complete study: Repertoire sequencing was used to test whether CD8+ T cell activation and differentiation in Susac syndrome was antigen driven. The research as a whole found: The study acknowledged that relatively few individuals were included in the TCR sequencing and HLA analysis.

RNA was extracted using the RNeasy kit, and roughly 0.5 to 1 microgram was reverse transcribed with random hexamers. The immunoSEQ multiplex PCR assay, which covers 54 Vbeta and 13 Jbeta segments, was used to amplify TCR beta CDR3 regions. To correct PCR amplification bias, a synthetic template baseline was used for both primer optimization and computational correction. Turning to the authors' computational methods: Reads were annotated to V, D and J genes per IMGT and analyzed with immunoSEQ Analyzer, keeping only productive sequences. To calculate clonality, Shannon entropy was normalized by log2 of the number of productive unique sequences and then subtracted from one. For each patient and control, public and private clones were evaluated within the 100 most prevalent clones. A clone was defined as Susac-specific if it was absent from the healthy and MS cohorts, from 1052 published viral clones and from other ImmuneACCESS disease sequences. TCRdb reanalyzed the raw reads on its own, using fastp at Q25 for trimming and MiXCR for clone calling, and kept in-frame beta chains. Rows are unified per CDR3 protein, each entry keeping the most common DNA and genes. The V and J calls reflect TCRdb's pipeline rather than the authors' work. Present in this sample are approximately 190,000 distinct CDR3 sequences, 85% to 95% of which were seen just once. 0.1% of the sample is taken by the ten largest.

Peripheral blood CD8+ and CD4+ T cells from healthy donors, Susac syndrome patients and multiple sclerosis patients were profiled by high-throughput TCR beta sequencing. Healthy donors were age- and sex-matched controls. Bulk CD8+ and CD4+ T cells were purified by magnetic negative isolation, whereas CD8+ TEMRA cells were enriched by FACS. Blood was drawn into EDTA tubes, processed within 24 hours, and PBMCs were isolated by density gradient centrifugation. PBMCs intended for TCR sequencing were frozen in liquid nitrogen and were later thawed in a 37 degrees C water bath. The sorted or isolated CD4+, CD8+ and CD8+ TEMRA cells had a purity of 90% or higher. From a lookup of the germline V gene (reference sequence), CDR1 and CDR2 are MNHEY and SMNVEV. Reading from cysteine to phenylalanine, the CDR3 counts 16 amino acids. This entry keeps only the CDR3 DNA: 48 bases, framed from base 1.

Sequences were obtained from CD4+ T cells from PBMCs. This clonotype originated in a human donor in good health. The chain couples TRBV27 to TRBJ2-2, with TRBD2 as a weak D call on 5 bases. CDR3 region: CASSLSLRPNTGELFF. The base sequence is TGTGCCAGCAGTTTATCGCTCAGGCCGAACACCGGGGAGCTTTTTTTT.